The 30 T cell receptor beta chains reported below all come from one sample, sequenced in a study of regulatory T cells in long-lasting Graves disease. The authors built TCR beta libraries using iRepertoire HTBI primers and Arm-PCR of CDR3 regions. Each CDR3 protein gets one entry after TCRdb re-called the multiplex PCR reads with MiXCR. The sample lists about 220,000 distinct CDR3 sequences, less than 20% occurring once. Time point specified: newly diagnosed GD, antithyroid drugs for less than 3 months. RNA from PBMCs was the source of the TCR library. These sequences were also reported in another study, on T cells in Graves' hyperthyroidism and ophthalmopathy.

Sequences were derived from peripheral blood mononuclear cells (PBMCs), sampled at new diagnosis, from a patient treated with antithyroid drugs. The receptors originated from a woman aged 25-40 years with Graves disease.

This clonotype was detected many times. The chain links TRBV5-1 to TRBJ2-3, with D unresolved. This CDR3 has 14 residues. Germline CDR1 is SGHRS and CDR2 is YFSETQ. The V gene lost 0 bases and the J gene lost 3 bases, with 8 bases spanning the gap. Here the CDR3 reads CASSLDSGTDTQYF. The CDR3 region has the DNA TGCGCCAGCAGCTTGGACAGTGGAACAGATACGCAGTATTTT.

Ten or more counts support this clonotype. This chain joins TRBV9 and TRBJ2-7; 11 bases match TRBD2. V was pared by 3 bases and J by 10 bases, with 12 bases of the junction left unmatched. Germline loops: CDR1 SGDLS, CDR2 YYNGEE. The CDR3 consists of 15 residues. CDR3 region: CASSAQPSGGTEQYF. Written as DNA, the CDR3 is TGTGCCAGCAGCGCTCAACCTAGCGGGGGGACCGAACAGTACTTC.

This clonotype appeared many times. The chain has TRBV28 and TRBJ2-3; D is uncertain. CDR3 length equals 14 residues. The V gene's germline CDR1 is MDHEN and CDR2 SYDVKM. Trimming took 3 bases from V and 6 from J, leaving 13 bases between them. CDR3 region: CASSFPPKSDTQYF. The CDR3 DNA sequence: TGTGCCAGCAGTTTCCCACCGAAATCGGATACGCAGTATTTT.

A remark on this clonotype: This sequence may be a read error, since a much larger clone differs from it by one base. The chain couples TRBV30 to TRBJ2-1; TRBD2 might be the D (5 bases). The CDR3 is made up of 11 amino acids. The germline V gene encodes CDR1 GTSNPN and CDR2 SVGIG (reference sequence). The chain's CDR3 is CVSGVGFFQFF. The DNA of the CDR3 is TGTGTCTCCGGGGTGGGCTTTTTTCAGTTCTTC.

This clonotype was recorded many times. The J gene is TRBJ1-1, the V gene TRBV12-5; unclear D gene. V dropped 7 bases and J dropped 6 bases, with 6 bases sitting between them. The germline gives CDR1 LGHNT, CDR2 FRNRAP. This CDR3 region has 10 residues. CDR3 region: CASAGPEAFF. The CDR3 nucleotides read TGTGCTAGTGCAGGCCCTGAAGCTTTCTTT. Supplemented by reference TRBV12-5 and TRBJ1-1, the full variable domain reads DARVTQTPRHKVTEMGQEVTMRCQPILGHNTVFWYRQTMMQGLELLAYFRNRAPLDDSGMPKDRFSAEMPDATLATLKIQPSEPRDSAVYFCASAGPEAFFGQGTRLTVV.

The table lists this clonotype with many counts. The CDR3 reads CASRLGGTGNTGELFF. The CDR3 DNA reads TGTGCCAGCAGGCTAGGTGGGACAGGGAACACCGGGGAGCTGTTTTTT. This sequence joins TRBV28 and TRBJ2-2; 8 positions match TRBD1. Germline trimming cut 6 bases from V and 1 base from J; bases unmatched to any gene: 7. This CDR3 comprises 16 residues. Germline V gene sequence: CDR1 MDHEN, CDR2 SYDVKM.

Note on this clonotype: This may stem from a read error, because a much larger clone lies one nucleotide away. This rearrangement joins TRBV6-2 or TRBV6-3 to TRBJ1-3; 8 bases line up with TRBD1. The V segment lost 4 bases and the J segment 9 bases; nucleotides outside the gene matches: 8. From germline, CDR1 is MNHEY and CDR2 SVGEGT. There are 14 residues in the CDR3. The CDR3 loop is CASSSGGTRTTIYF. The CDR3 nucleotides are TGTGCCAGCAGTTCAGGGGGCACTAGAACCACCATATATTTT.

This clonotype was picked up many times. The J gene is TRBJ1-1, the V gene TRBV7-8, with a weak D call TRBD1 (5 bases). The CDR3 is made up of 14 amino acids. V was clipped by 3 bases and J by 5 bases, with 13 bases between them. The germline gives CDR1 SGHVS, CDR2 FQNEAQ. The CDR3 DNA is TGTGCCAGCAGCTTGCGGTTAGGGGTGACTGAAGCTTTCTTT. This translates into CASSLRLGVTEAFF.

With regard to this clonotype: Since a much larger clone is just one base distant, this may be a read error. Here the CDR3 omits its conserved ending phenylalanine or tryptophan, so a read error is the likely source. The chain is built from TRBV7-9 and TRBJ2-1, with 12 positions matching TRBD2. CDR3 length equals 14 residues. Looked up from germline, CDR1 is SEHNR and CDR2 is FQNEAQ (reference sequence). With V trimmed by 5 bases and J by 10 bases, 6 bases remained unmatched. This chain's CDR3 is CASSALAGGREQFS. The DNA of the CDR3 is TGTGCCAGCAGCGCCCTAGCGGGGGGGCGCGAGCAGTTCTCC.

The chain uses TRBV12-3 or TRBV12-4 and TRBJ2-1, with D perhaps matching TRBD1 (6 bases). This CDR3 has 15 amino acids. Trimming removed 1 base at V and 9 bases at J, with 16 bases between. The CDR3 bases are TGTGCCAGCAGTTTAGTGGTAGGGGACATCGGTGAGCAGTTCTTC. It is translated as CASSLVVGDIGEQFF.

The table lists this clonotype with many counts. The V gene is TRBV19, the J gene TRBJ1-1; perhaps TRBD1 as D (6 bases). From germline, CDR1 is LNHDA and CDR2 SQIVND (reference sequence). V was trimmed by 0 bases and J by 8 bases, leaving 19 bases between them. The CDR3 extends over 16 amino acids. The CDR3 coding sequence is TGTGCCAGTAGTATAGATCGGACAGACAGACTACCCGAAGCTTTCTTT. This sequence encodes CASSIDRTDRLPEAFF.

V is TRBV20-1 and J is TRBJ1-5; 8 positions match TRBD1. CDR1 and CDR2 (germline): DFQATT, SNEGSKA (reference sequence). Trimming took 7 bases from V and 0 from J; bases not matched to a gene: 14. This CDR3 has 17 amino acids. The CDR3 DNA reads as TGCAGTGTTCCGACCGGGACAGGTCTTTATAGCAATCAGCCCCAGCATTTT. Its translation is CSVPTGTGLYSNQPQHF.

This chain connects TRBV11-2 to TRBJ1-1; TRBD1 aligns across 7 bases. Germline V gene sequence: CDR1 SGHAT, CDR2 FQNNGV. J lost 4 bases, V lost 9 bases, and 20 bases had no gene match. CDR3 size: 17 residues. CDR3 sequence (DNA): TGTGCCAGTAAATCCCTTAAGACAGGGTGGGTGATCACTGAAGCTTTCTTT. Protein sequence: CASKSLKTGWVITEAFF. The variable domain in full, completed from reference TRBV11-2 and TRBJ1-1, reads EAGVAQSPRYKIIEKRQSVAFWCNPISGHATLYWYQQILGQGPKLLIQFQNNGVVDDSQLPKDRFSAERLKGVDSTLKIQPAKLEDSAVYLCASKSLKTGWVITEAFFGQGTRLTVV.

This clonotype occurred many times. The CDR3 protein is CAIRGDRETYGYTF. The DNA of the CDR3 is TGTGCCATCAGGGGGGACAGGGAAACCTATGGCTACACCTTC. V and J are TRBV10-3 and TRBJ1-2; TRBD1 matches at 9 bases. The length of the CDR3 is 14 residues. Germline CDR1 is ENHRY and CDR2 is SYGVKD. Unmatched junction bases numbered 6, after V lost 6 bases and J lost 4 bases.

This clonotype was counted many times. The chain is built from TRBV12-3 or TRBV12-4 and TRBJ1-2; weak D call: TRBD1 (6 bases). With 5 bases removed from V and 4 bases from J, the gap between germline ends came to 14 bases. There are 14 residues in the CDR3. The CDR3, as DNA: TGTGCCAGCAGTCCCGGCAGGGGAGTCTATGGCTACACCTTC. Amino acids: CASSPGRGVYGYTF.

V is TRBV20-1 and J is TRBJ2-7; TRBD2 agrees at 8 bases. The junction had 15 bases not matched to a gene; V was cut back by 0 bases and J by 5 bases. Germline CDR1 DFQATT, CDR2 SNEGSKA (reference sequence). CDR3 length: 17 amino acids. CDR3 sequence reads: CSARDWGSGRSSDEQYF. CDR3 coding DNA: TGCAGTGCTAGAGATTGGGGGAGCGGGAGATCAAGCGACGAGCAGTACTTC.

This clonotype was counted only a few times. The chain combines TRBV5-4 with TRBJ1-1; TRBD1 is a possible D gene (5 bases). The CDR3 spans 15 residues. Germline V gene lookup returns CDR1 SGHNT and CDR2 YYREEE (reference sequence). V was clipped by 6 bases and J by 1 base, with 16 bases between them. CDR3 in amino acids: CASNATGLRNTEAFF. The CDR3 nucleotides are TGTGCCAGCAACGCAACGGGACTTAGGAACACTGAAGCTTTCTTT.

This clonotype was seen ten or more times. This rearrangement joins TRBV12-3 or TRBV12-4 to TRBJ1-1, with D maybe TRBD1 (6 bases). The CDR3 extends over 16 amino acids. Trimming cost V 5 bases and J 0 bases, with 16 bases left between them. CDR3 loop: CASSLGQQAMNTEAFF. CDR3 DNA: TGTGCCAGCAGTCTTGGACAGCAGGCAATGAACACTGAAGCTTTCTTT.

This clonotype was seen many times. This sequence joins TRBV7-9 and TRBJ2-3; no clear D gene. This CDR3 region has 15 residues. Per germline, CDR1 SEHNR and CDR2 FQNEAQ (reference sequence). Trimming removed 5 bases from V and 2 bases from J, with 14 bases in between. CDR3 DNA sequence: TGTGCCAGCAGCCCAGCGACAAGCTCCACAGATACGCAGTATTTT. Translated: CASSPATSSTDTQYF.

This clonotype was seen a few times. A read error may explain this, as a much larger clone is one base away. CDR3 protein: CASSLGDSPSHNEQFF. The CDR3 DNA follows: TGCGCCAGCAGCTTGGGAGACTCTCCCTCCCACAATGAGCAGTTCTTC. The J gene is TRBJ2-1, the V gene TRBV5-1; D uncertain. The CDR3 has 16 amino acids. From germline, CDR1 is SGHRS and CDR2 YFSETQ.

This clonotype was seen only a few times. The gene calls are TRBV4-1 and TRBJ1-1; TRBD1 might be the D (6 bases). Germline V gene sequence: CDR1 MGHRA, CDR2 YSYEKL. This CDR3 region has 16 residues. The ends were cut back, 0 bases at V and 3 bases at J, with 14 bases in the middle. The CDR3 reads CASSQDRGAKDTEAFF. CDR3 DNA sequence: TGCGCCAGCAGCCAAGATCGGGGGGCAAAGGACACTGAAGCTTTCTTT.

This clonotype has a count of ten or more. The chain recombines TRBV6-1 with TRBJ2-2, with 7 bases that match TRBD2. V was pared by 7 bases and J by 2 bases, with 7 bases of the junction left unmatched. The CDR3 spans 15 residues. Germline CDR1 MNHNS, CDR2 SASEGT. The CDR3 coding sequence is TGTGCCAGCAAGGGAGGGGCGACCAACACCGGGGAGCTGTTTTTT. This sequence encodes CASKGGATNTGELFF.

The chain joins TRBV9 to TRBJ2-3; 8 nucleotides align to TRBD1. The germline CDR1 and CDR2 sequences are SGDLS and YYNGEE. The CDR3 totals 18 residues. J gave up 1 base and V 4 bases, and 14 bases lay outside the gene matches. Written as DNA, the CDR3 is TGTGCCAGCAGCCCCTCGAAAATAGGACAGGGCGGCACAGATACGCAGTATTTT. Protein product: CASSPSKIGQGGTDTQYF.

The rearrangement joins TRBV5-4 to TRBJ2-6; possible D gene TRBD1, 6 bases. Trimming removed 0 bases from V and 3 bases from J, with 7 bases in between. Germline V gene data show CDR1 as SGHNT and CDR2 as YYREEE (reference sequence). This CDR3 has 15 amino acids. The CDR3 bases are TGTGCCAGCAGCTTGGCCAGGGGTGGGGCCAACGTCCTGACTTTC. Protein: CASSLARGGANVLTF.

The sample holds a few counts of this clonotype. This chain connects TRBV6-1 to TRBJ1-1; 7 bases line up with TRBD1. The germline CDR1 and CDR2 sequences are MNHNS and SASEGT. J was trimmed by 0 bases and V by 6 bases; bases with no gene match: 10. This CDR3 comprises 16 residues. The CDR3 sequence: CASSLPGGMMNTEAFF. CDR3 sequence (DNA): TGTGCCAGCAGCTTACCAGGGGGGATGATGAACACTGAAGCTTTCTTT.

This clonotype showed up many times. The rearrangement joins TRBV29-1 to TRBJ1-2; TRBD1 might be the D (6 bases). Germline V gene lookup returns CDR1 SQVTM and CDR2 ANQGSEA. The V end was cut by 3 bases, the J end by 3 bases, with 11 bases between. The CDR3 sequence is 13 residues long. CDR3 nucleotides: TGCAGCGTTGAGAGGGCAGGGGACTATGGCTACACCTTC. Residues: CSVERAGDYGYTF. The full variable domain, in which reference TRBV29-1 and TRBJ1-2 provide the parts outside the CDR3, is SAVISQKPSRDICQRGTSLTIQCQVDSQVTMMFWYRQQPGQSLTLIATANQGSEATYESGFVIDKFPISRPNLTFSTLTVSNMSPEDSSIYLCSVERAGDYGYTFGSGTRLTVV.

The chain uses TRBV12-3 or TRBV12-4 and TRBJ1-4; a weak D match, TRBD1 (5 bases). The CDR3 runs 14 residues. Deletions cut 6 bases from V and 5 bases from J, with 13 bases between. The CDR3 DNA reads TGTGCCAGCAGCCCCGGGGCCCCAAATGAAAAACTGTTTTTT. Translation: CASSPGAPNEKLFF.

The rearrangement joins TRBV2 to TRBJ1-5; a possible D gene is TRBD1 (5 bases). V gave up 9 bases and J gave up 1 base, with 19 bases separating them. This CDR3 spans 16 amino acids. Germline CDR1 reads SNHLY; CDR2 reads FYNNEI. The CDR3 DNA sequence: TGTGCCAGTGGTAAGGTTATGGGACCGAGCAATCAGCCCCAGCATTTT. Translating gives CASGKVMGPSNQPQHF.

This clonotype showed up just once. This sequence joins TRBV30 and TRBJ2-1, with no clear D. This CDR3 spans 13 amino acids. The germline V and J ends were trimmed by 3 bases and 6 bases, with 12 bases remaining between them. Germline lookup yields CDR1 GTSNPN and CDR2 SVGIG (reference sequence). CDR3 bases: TGTGCCTGGAGGCCCCAGGCCGGCAATGAGCAGTTCTTC. It is translated as CAWRPQAGNEQFF.

This clonotype came up a few times. Given a much more abundant clone one base away, this may be a read error. This chain connects TRBV19 to TRBJ1-5; D remains ambiguous. The germline V and J ends were trimmed by 3 bases and 0 bases, with 9 bases remaining between them. Germline loops: CDR1 LNHDA, CDR2 SQIVND (reference sequence). CDR3 length equals 15 residues. The CDR3 loop reads CASSIGQASNQPQHF. CDR3 bases: TGTGCCAGTAGTATTGGGCAGGCTAGCAATCAGCCCCAGCATTTT.